What follows describes a single T cell receptor (beta chain). The data stem from a study of blood T cell repertoires in COVID-19. At the level of the study: The analysed material was cDNA or gDNA that came from T cells, B-cell-depleted T cells, or PBMCs.

Produced via immunoSEQ multiplex PCR; TCRdb's table is partial and in-frame only. The sample yields approximately 310,000 clones, approximately 85% seen once. Deletions cut 3 bases from V and 12 bases from J, with 10 bases between. Germline CDR1 and CDR2: SNHLY and FYNNEI. The CDR3 has 11 amino acids. The sample taken for sequencing was PBMCs or T cells enriched from blood (not recorded which). The chain couples TRBV2 to TRBJ2-3; D is perhaps TRBD2 (6 bases). The receptor was derived from a man aged 30 to 45 who had recovered from COVID-19. The chain's CDR3 is CASSEVAEQYF. In DNA form, the CDR3 reads TGTGCCAGCAGTGAGGTAGCGGAACAGTATTTT.